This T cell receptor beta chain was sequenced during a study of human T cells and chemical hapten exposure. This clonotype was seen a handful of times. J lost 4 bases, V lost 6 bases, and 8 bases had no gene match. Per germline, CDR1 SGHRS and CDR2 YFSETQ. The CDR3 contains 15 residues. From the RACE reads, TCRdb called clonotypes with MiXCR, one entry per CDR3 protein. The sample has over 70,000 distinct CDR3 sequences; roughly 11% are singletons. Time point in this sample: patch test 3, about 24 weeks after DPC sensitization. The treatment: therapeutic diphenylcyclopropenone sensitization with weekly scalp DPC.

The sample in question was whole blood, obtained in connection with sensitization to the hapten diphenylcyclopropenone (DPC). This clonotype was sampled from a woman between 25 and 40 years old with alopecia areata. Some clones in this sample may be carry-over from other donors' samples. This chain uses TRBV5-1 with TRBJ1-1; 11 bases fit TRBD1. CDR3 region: CASNLGGTGGTEAFF. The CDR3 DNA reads TGCGCCAGCAACCTTGGCGGGACAGGGGGCACTGAAGCTTTCTTT.